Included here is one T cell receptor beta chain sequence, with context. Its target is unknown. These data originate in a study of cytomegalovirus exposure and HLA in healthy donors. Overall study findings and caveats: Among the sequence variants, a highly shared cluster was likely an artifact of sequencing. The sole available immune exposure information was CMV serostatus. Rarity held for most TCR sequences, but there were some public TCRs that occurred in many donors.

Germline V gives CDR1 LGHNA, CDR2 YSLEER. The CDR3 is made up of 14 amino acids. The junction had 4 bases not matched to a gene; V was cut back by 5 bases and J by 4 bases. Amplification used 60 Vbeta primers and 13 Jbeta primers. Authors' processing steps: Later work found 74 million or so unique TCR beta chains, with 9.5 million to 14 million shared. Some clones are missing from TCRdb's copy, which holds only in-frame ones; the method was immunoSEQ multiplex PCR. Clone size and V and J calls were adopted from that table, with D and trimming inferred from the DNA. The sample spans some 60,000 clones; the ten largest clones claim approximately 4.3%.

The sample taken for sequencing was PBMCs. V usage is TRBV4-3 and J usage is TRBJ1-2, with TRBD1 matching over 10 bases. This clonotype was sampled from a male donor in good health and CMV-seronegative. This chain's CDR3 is CASSTGQGSYGYTF. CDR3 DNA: TGCGCCAGCAGCACGGGACAGGGGAGCTATGGCTACACCTTC.